A selection of T cell receptor beta chains follows, all from one sample in a study of blood T cell repertoires in COVID-19. Assay: immunoSEQ multiplex PCR; the TCRdb copy retains only in-frame clones and omits some. Counted here are 65,000 to 70,000 clones, approximately 86% occurring once; the ten biggest clones make up 16%. Material for sequencing was peripheral blood. The receptor source for this set is a man between 35 and 55 years old with COVID-19, enrolled during active disease. Both conserved end residues are part of each CDR3. Each record gives: CDR3 protein, V gene, CDR3 length.

CASSLGQGVLAVNTDTQYF TRBV7-9 19
CAWTPGQLYGYTF TRBV30 13
CASSLDRDSSYEQYF TRBV11-2 15
CASSATWGNEKLFF TRBV2 14
CASSPTIPHTGELFF TRBV5-1 15
CASSFDSSYGYTF TRBV12-3/TRBV12-4 13
CASSERENYEQYF TRBV10-1 13
CASSQDAGSSYEQYF TRBV4-2 15
CATNFFPGQGSYEQYF TRBV15 16
CASSSGQPSDEQYF TRBV5-1 14
CASSLGNPQETQYF TRBV5-1 14
CASSLIMTEAFF TRBV11-2 12
CASSQEEQGGEKLFF TRBV3-1/TRBV3-2 15
CASSPQAQGAEPQHF TRBV18 15
CASSLGDRNTEAFF TRBV5-1 14
CASSQEDRDGANVLTF TRBV3-1/TRBV3-2 16
CAWNPQGAGYGYTF TRBV30 14
CASSPGTSSQPQHF TRBV5-1 14
CASSFRDRGEPQHF TRBV5-6 14
CASSPDRAGANYGYTF TRBV7-8 16
CASSLTSKGTDTQYF TRBV5-1 15
CAWRVTSGGYNNEQFF TRBV30 16
CASSSDITKGETQYF TRBV5-8 15
CASQLGGGNDGYTF TRBV7-9 14
CAYGQGRLGGRNTIYF TRBV30 16
CASSWATEQFF TRBV6-5 11
CASSPGARYGYTF TRBV7-9 13
CASSAEYNQPQHF TRBV12-3/TRBV12-4 13
CASRLTGPSTDTQYF TRBV19 15
CASSLELAAFTTGEQYF TRBV5-1 17
CASSPTTSGGSQEQYF TRBV11-2 16
CAWSRSRDNTGELFF TRBV30 15
CASSVGGNYGYTF TRBV2 13
CASSEISGFGYTF TRBV6-4 13
CASTSPQDFGEKLFF TRBV19 15
CASSQFRPGVAGELFF TRBV3-1/TRBV3-2 16
CASSLVGGDFTDTQYF TRBV11-2 16
CATTLQGDGSPLHF TRBV2 14
CAWSPTGANSPLHF TRBV30 14
CASSYEDRFLGYTF TRBV6-5 14
CASRDQGSGNTIYF TRBV6-5 14
CASQGTYSGNTIYF TRBV6-5 14